This T cell receptor beta chain was retrieved from a study of response to subunit inactivated influenza vaccine. Points from the study as a whole: T cells newly recruited by each seasonal influenza vaccination are few, the authors suggested.

Points on this clonotype: What it recognizes is unknown.

TCRdb analysed the RT-PCR reads with MiXCR anew, one entry per CDR3 protein. The sample records around 570,000 distinct CDR3 sequences, less than 8% being singletons. With 0 bases removed from V and 3 bases from J, the gap between germline ends came to 10 bases. The germline gives CDR1 SGHRS, CDR2 YFSETQ. The CDR3 runs 14 residues. The rearrangement links TRBV5-1 to TRBJ2-7, with D tentatively TRBD2 (5 bases). The specimen comprised PBMCs from blood, sampled less than 30 months after vaccination. This sequence was found in a man aged 50-75 years who received an inactivated influenza vaccine. The CDR3 sequence is CASSLGSGGYEQYF. As DNA, the CDR3 is TGCGCCAGCAGCTTGGGTAGTGGAGGCTACGAGCAGTACTTC.